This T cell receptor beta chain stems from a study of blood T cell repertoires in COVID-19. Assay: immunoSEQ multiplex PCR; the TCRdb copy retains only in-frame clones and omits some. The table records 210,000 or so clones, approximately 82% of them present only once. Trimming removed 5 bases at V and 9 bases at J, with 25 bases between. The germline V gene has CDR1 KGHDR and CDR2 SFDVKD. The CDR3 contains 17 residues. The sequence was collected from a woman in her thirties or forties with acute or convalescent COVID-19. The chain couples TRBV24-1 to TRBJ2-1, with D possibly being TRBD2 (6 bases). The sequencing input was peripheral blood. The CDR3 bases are TGTGCCACCAGTGGCACGGCAGTGAAGACTAGGTCAGGTGAGCAGTTCTTC. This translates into CATSGTAVKTRSGEQFF.